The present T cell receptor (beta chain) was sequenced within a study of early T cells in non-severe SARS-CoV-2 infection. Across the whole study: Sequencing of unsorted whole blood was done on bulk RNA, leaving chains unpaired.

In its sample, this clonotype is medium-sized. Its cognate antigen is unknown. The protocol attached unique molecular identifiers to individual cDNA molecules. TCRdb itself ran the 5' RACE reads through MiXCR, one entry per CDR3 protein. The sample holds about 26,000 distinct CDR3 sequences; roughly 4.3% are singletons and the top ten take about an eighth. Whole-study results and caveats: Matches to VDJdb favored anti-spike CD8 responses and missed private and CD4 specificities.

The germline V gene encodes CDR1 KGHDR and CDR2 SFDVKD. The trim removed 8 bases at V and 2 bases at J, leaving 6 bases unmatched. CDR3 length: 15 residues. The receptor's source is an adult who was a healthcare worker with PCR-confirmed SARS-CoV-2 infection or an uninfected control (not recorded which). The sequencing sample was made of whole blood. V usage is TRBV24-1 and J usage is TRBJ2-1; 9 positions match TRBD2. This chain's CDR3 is CATKDSGSPYNEQFF. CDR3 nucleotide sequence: TGTGCCACCAAAGATAGCGGGAGCCCCTACAATGAGCAGTTCTTC.